This is a list of T cell receptor beta chains from one sample in a study of beta chain features in type 1 diabetes. The protocol was immunoSEQ multiplex PCR, while the TCRdb copy is restricted to in-frame clones and leaves out a portion. The table has approximately 160,000 clones, over 55% seen once. The sample taken for sequencing was naive CD4+ T cells from blood. Receptors originate from a man aged 30 to 39 with type 1 diabetes. The CDR3 runs from the conserved cysteine through the conserved F or W. Fields, in order: V gene, J gene, clone size, D gene, CDR3 DNA, CDR3 protein. A D gene is named only where the DNA matches it firmly. Not every row has a clone size; where given, it reads once, few, many or a size class.

TRBV4-3,TRBJ2-1,.,.,TGCGCCAGCAGCCAAGGGGACGTCTACGGCGCGGTCAATGAGCAGTTCTTC,CASSQGDVYGAVNEQFF
TRBV5-1,TRBJ2-3,.,.,TGCGCCAGCAGCTTGGATGGGTTCGGCGCAGATACGCAGTATTTT,CASSLDGFGADTQYF
TRBV18,TRBJ2-1,.,TRBD1,TGTGCCAGCTCACCACCGGACAGGGGGTCCTACAATGAGCAGTTCTTC,CASSPPDRGSYNEQFF
TRBV7-8,TRBJ2-1,.,.,TGTGCCAGCAGCTTAGGGGTACAGGGACGTGAGCAGTTCTTC,CASSLGVQGREQFF
TRBV20-1,TRBJ2-7,.,.,TGCAGTGCTAGAGAGTGGACAGAGCAGTACTTC,CSAREWTEQYF
TRBV20-1,TRBJ2-1,few,.,TGCAGTGCCTGGGGCTATGAGCAGTTCTTC,CSAWGYEQFF
TRBV29-1,TRBJ2-7,.,.,TGCAGCGTTGAAGAAGGGGTTGCGCAGTACTTC,CSVEEGVAQYF
TRBV6-1,TRBJ1-1,.,TRBD1,TGTGCCAGCAGTGAAGTTGGAGGGACAGGGAGGACTTTCTTT,CASSEVGGTGRTFF
TRBV7-2,TRBJ2-5,.,TRBD1,TGTGCCAGCAGCCCACAGGGGGCCCGCCCCGGGGAGACCCAGTACTTC,CASSPQGARPGETQYF
TRBV7-9,TRBJ1-4,.,.,TGTGCCAGCAGCGACCCCGGCGGGCAGGCTAATGAAAAACTGTTTTTT,CASSDPGGQANEKLFF
TRBV14,TRBJ2-6,.,.,TGTGCCAGCAGCCAAGAAGGGGCATTGGGGGCCAACGTCCTGACTTTC,CASSQEGALGANVLTF
TRBV29-1,TRBJ1-1,.,.,TGCAGCGTTGAAAAGGGGAACACTGAAGCTTTCTTT,CSVEKGNTEAFF
TRBV7-2,TRBJ2-5,.,.,TGTGCCAGCAGCTCGGGCCTTGGGACTGGCGAAGAGACCCAGTACTTC,CASSSGLGTGEETQYF
TRBV7-6,TRBJ2-3,.,.,TGTGCCAGCAGCTTAGCAGGGGGGGCAGCAGATACGCAGTATTTT,CASSLAGGAADTQYF
TRBV9,TRBJ2-7,.,TRBD2,TGTGCCAGCAGCCGTGCAGCGGGGGTGAGCTCCTACGAGCAGTACTTC,CASSRAAGVSSYEQYF
TRBV29-1,TRBJ2-1,.,.,TGCAGCGTTGAACCTCCCGCAGGGTGCTACAATGAGCAGTTCTTC,CSVEPPAGCYNEQFF
TRBV29-1,TRBJ2-7,few,.,TGCAGCGTTAAGCTATCATCCTACGAGCAGTACTTC,CSVKLSSYEQYF
TRBV28,TRBJ1-4,.,.,TGTGCCACCTGGGCGGCAACTAATGAAAAACTGTTTTTT,CATWAATNEKLFF
TRBV30,TRBJ1-1,.,.,TGTGCCTGGACCCGGAGCAGGACCGGCACTGAAGCTTTCTTT,CAWTRSRTGTEAFF
TRBV28,TRBJ1-2,few,.,TGTGCCAGCAGCTTAGACAACTATGGCTACACCTTC,CASSLDNYGYTF
TRBV29-1,TRBJ1-1,.,TRBD1,TGCAGCGGGAGACAGGGGGGGACTGAAGCTTTCTTT,CSGRQGGTEAFF
TRBV30,TRBJ2-7,.,TRBD1,TGTGCCTGGAGTGTATGGACAGGGGCCTACGAGCAGTACTTC,CAWSVWTGAYEQYF
TRBV10-3,TRBJ1-2,.,TRBD1,TGTGCCATCAGTGATTCAGGGACAGTTAACTATGGCTACACCTTC,CAISDSGTVNYGYTF
TRBV25-1,TRBJ2-7,.,.,TGTGCCAGCAGTGGAGATCCTGGTTTTATCTACGAGCAGTACTTC,CASSGDPGFIYEQYF
TRBV29-1,TRBJ2-4,.,.,TGCAGCGCTGCAGGACTGACCAACATTCAGTACTTC,CSAAGLTNIQYF
TRBV29-1,TRBJ2-7,.,TRBD1,TGCAGCGTTGGTACGGCGGGACAGGGGCCCTACGAGCAGTACTTC,CSVGTAGQGPYEQYF
TRBV5-6,TRBJ2-7,.,TRBD2,TGTGCCAGCAGCTTTGGGACTAGCGGAGAAAGCTCCTACGAGCAGTACTTC,CASSFGTSGESSYEQYF
TRBV29-1,TRBJ2-7,few,.,TGCAGCGTTTACAGGTATTCCGACGAGCAGTACTTC,CSVYRYSDEQYF
TRBV2,TRBJ1-1,.,.,TGTGCCAGCAGTGACGTGGATGAAGCTTTCTTT,CASSDVDEAFF
TRBV10-3,TRBJ2-5,.,.,TGTGCCATCATGGGTAGCGCCGAGACCCAGTACTTC,CAIMGSAETQYF
TRBV29-1,TRBJ2-2,.,.,TGCAGCGGGAGGGACCAGAACACCGGGGAGCTGTTTTTT,CSGRDQNTGELFF
TRBV30,TRBJ2-1,once,.,TGTGCCTGGAGCCCCTCGGTGGGTGAGCAGTTCTTC,CAWSPSVGEQFF
TRBV18,TRBJ2-5,.,.,TGTGCCAGCTCACCAGAATTTTACCAAGAGACCCAGTACTTC,CASSPEFYQETQYF
TRBV30,TRBJ2-2,.,TRBD1,TGTGCCTGGAGTGTAACACAGGGGGCCGGCGGGGAGCTGTTTTTT,CAWSVTQGAGGELFF
TRBV25-1,TRBJ2-6,.,.,TGTGCCAGCTGTAGGACGGCCTCTGGGGCCAACGTCCTGACTTTC,CASCRTASGANVLTF
TRBV4-3,TRBJ1-2,.,TRBD1,TGCGCCAGCAGCCAAGATCCCGGGACAGATTATGGCTACACCTTC,CASSQDPGTDYGYTF
TRBV29-1,TRBJ1-2,.,.,TGCAGCGTTGAAGGCAGTAACTATGGCTACACCTTC,CSVEGSNYGYTF
TRBV30,TRBJ2-7,.,.,TGTGCCTCGAAGGACGGGGCCTACGAGCAGTACTTC,CASKDGAYEQYF
TRBV5-1,TRBJ2-7,.,TRBD1,TGCGCCAGCAGCTTTGGGACAGGCTACGAGCAGTACTTC,CASSFGTGYEQYF
TRBV19,TRBJ1-1,.,TRBD1,TGTGCCAGTAGTATTCACCGGGACAGGCCCTCTTATGAAGCTTTCTTT,CASSIHRDRPSYEAFF
TRBV30,TRBJ2-1,.,.,TGTGCCTGGAGAAGCCAGACGGAGCAGTTCTTC,CAWRSQTEQFF
TRBV5-1,TRBJ2-5,.,.,TGCGCCAGCAGCTTGGGTGGGTCCCAAGAGACCCAGTACTTC,CASSLGGSQETQYF
TRBV7-9,TRBJ1-1,few,.,TGTGCCAGCAGCTTAGGGCGGACAGCTATGAACACTGAAGCTTTCTTT,CASSLGRTAMNTEAFF
TRBV9,TRBJ2-1,.,.,TGTGCCAGCAGCGTAGCGGGGGTACACAATGAGCAGTTCTTC,CASSVAGVHNEQFF
TRBV10-3,TRBJ2-2,.,.,TGTGCCATCAGTGAGTCGGAGGGGACCGGGGAGCTGTTTTTT,CAISESEGTGELFF
TRBV30,TRBJ1-1,.,.,TGTGCCTGGAGTGTGAGTGGTACTGAAGCTTTCTTT,CAWSVSGTEAFF
TRBV7-6,TRBJ2-3,.,TRBD1,TGTGCCAGCAGCTTATTTACCAGACGACAGGGGCCAGATACGCAGTATTTT,CASSLFTRRQGPDTQYF